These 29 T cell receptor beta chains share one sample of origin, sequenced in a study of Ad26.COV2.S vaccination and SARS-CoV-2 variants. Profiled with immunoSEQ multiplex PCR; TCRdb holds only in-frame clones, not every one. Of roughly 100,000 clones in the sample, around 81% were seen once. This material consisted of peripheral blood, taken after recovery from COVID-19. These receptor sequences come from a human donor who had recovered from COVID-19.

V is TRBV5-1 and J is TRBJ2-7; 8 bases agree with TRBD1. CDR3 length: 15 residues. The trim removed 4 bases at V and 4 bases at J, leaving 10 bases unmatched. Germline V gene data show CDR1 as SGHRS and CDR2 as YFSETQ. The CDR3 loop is CASSTKQGDGYEQYF. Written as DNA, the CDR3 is TGCGCCAGCAGCACGAAACAGGGGGACGGGTACGAGCAGTACTTC.

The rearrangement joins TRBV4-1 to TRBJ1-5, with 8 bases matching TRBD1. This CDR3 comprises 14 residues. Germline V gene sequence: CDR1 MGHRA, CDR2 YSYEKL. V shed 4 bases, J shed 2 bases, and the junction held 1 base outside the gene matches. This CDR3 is CASSPTGGNQPQHF. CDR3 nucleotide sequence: TGCGCCAGCAGCCCGACAGGGGGCAATCAGCCCCAGCATTTT.

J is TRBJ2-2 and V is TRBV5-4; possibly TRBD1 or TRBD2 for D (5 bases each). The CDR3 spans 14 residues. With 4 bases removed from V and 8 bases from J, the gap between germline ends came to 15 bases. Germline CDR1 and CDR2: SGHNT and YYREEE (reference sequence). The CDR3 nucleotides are TGTGCCAGCAGCGGGGGTACCCCGGGTGGGGAGCTGTTTTTT. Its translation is CASSGGTPGGELFF.

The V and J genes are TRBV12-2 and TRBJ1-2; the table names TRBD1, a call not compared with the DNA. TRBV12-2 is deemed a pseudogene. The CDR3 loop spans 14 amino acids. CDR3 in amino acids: CASRLVRGGNRYTF. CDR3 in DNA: TGTGCAAGTCGCTTAGTAAGGGGCGGTAATCGCTACACCTTC.

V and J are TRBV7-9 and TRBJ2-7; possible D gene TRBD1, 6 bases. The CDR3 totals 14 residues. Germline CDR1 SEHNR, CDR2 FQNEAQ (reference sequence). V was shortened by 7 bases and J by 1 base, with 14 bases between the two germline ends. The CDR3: CASNRDQWSYEQYF. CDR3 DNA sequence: TGTGCCAGCAACAGGGACCAGTGGTCCTACGAGCAGTACTTC.

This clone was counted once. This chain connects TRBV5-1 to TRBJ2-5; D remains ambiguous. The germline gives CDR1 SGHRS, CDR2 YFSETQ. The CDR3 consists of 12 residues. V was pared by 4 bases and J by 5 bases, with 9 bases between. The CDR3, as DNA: TGCGCCAGCAGCGACACCTTGGAGACCCAGTACTTC. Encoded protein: CASSDTLETQYF.

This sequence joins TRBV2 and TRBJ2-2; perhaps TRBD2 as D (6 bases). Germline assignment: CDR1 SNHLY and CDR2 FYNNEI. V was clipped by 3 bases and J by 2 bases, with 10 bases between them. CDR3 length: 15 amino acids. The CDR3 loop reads CASSEAGLNTGELFF. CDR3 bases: TGTGCCAGCAGTGAGGCGGGGCTCAACACCGGGGAGCTGTTTTTT.

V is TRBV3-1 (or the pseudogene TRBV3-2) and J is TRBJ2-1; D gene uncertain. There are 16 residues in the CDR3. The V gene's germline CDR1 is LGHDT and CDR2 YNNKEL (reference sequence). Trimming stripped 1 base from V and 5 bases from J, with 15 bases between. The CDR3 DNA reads TGTGCCAGCAGCCAAGCTCCCGGGCCAAGAAACAATGAGCAGTTCTTC. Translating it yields CASSQAPGPRNNEQFF.

CDR3 coding DNA: TGTGCCAGCACCGTTTTGGCCCAAGAGACCCAGTACTTC. It is translated as CASTVLAQETQYF. This chain joins TRBV7-2 and TRBJ2-5; unclear D gene. The ends were cut back, 7 bases at V and 1 base at J, with 10 bases in the middle. This CDR3 contains 13 residues. CDR1 is SGHTA, CDR2 FQGNSA, per germline.

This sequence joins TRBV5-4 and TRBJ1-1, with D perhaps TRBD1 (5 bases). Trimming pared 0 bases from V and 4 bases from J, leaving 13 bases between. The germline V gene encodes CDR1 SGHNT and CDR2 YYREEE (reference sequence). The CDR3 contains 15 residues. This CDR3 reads CASSLAARGGTEAFF. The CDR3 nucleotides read TGTGCCAGCAGCTTGGCCGCCCGGGGGGGCACTGAAGCTTTCTTT.

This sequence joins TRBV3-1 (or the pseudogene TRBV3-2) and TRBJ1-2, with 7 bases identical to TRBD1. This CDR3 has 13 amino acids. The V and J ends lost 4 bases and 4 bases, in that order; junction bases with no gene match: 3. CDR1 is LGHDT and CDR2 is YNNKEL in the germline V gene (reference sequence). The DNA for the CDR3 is TGTGCCAGCAGCCGTCGGGACAGCTATGGCTACACCTTC. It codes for CASSRRDSYGYTF.

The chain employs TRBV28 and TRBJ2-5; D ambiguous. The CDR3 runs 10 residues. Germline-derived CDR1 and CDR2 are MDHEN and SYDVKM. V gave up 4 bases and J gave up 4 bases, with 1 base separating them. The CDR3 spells CASSSETQYF. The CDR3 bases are TGTGCCAGCAGTTCAGAGACCCAGTACTTC.

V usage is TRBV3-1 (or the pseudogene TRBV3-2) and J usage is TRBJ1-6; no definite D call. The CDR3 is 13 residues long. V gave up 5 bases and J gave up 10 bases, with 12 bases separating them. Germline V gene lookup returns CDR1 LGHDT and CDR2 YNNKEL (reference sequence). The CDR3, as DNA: TGTGCCAGCAGCAACGAGGGTCACTCACCCCTCCACTTT. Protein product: CASSNEGHSPLHF.

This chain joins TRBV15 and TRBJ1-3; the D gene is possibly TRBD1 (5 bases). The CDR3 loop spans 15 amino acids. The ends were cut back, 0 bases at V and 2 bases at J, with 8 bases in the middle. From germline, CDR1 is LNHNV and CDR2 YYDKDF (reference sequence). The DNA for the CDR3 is TGTGCCACCAGCAGAGATTTGGGGGCTGGAAACACCATATATTTT. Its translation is CATSRDLGAGNTIYF.

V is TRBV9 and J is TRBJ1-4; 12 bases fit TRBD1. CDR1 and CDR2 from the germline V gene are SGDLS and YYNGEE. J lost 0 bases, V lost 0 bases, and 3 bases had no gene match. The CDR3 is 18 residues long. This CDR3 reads CASSVGGTGGATNEKLFF. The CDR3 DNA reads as TGTGCCAGCAGCGTAGGGGGGACAGGGGGCGCAACTAATGAAAAACTGTTTTTT. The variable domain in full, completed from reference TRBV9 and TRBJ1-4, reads DSGVTQTPKHLITATGQRVTLRCSPRSGDLSVYWYQQSLDQGLQFLIQYYNGEERAKGNILERFSAQQFPDLHSELNLSSLELGDSALYFCASSVGGTGGATNEKLFFGSGTQLSVL.

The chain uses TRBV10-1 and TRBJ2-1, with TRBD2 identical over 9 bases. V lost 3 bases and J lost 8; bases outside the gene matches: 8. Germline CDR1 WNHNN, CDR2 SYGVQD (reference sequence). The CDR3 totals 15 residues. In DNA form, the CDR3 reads TGCGCCAGCAGTGATTTGGGCGGGGGGGTCGATGAGCAGTTCTTC. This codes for CASSDLGGGVDEQFF.

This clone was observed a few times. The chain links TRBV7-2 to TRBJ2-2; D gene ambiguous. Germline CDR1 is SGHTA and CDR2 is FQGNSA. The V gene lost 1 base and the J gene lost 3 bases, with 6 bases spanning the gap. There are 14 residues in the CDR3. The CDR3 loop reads CASSLVSDTGELFF. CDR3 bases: TGTGCCAGCAGCTTAGTATCGGACACCGGGGAGCTGTTTTTT.

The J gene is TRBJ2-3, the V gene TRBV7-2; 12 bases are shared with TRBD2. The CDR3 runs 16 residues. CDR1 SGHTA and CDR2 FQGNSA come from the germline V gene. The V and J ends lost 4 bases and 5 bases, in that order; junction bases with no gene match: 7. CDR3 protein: CASSSASGGALDTQYF. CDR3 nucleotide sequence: TGTGCCAGCAGCTCCGCTAGCGGGGGGGCCTTAGATACGCAGTATTTT.

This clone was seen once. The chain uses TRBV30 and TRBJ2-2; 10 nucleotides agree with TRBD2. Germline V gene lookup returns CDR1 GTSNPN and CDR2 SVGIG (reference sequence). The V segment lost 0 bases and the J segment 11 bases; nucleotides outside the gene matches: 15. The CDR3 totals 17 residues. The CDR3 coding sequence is TGTGCCTGGAGTGTCTGGGGGCCTAGCGGGGGCATCGGTGAGCTGTTTTTT. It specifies CAWSVWGPSGGIGELFF. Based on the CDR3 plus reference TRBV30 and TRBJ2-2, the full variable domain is SQTIHQWPATLVQPVGSPLSLECTVEGTSNPNLYWYRQAAGRGLQLLFYSVGIGQISSEVPQNLSASRPQDRQFILSSKKLLLSDSGFYLCAWSVWGPSGGIGELFFGEGSRLTVL.

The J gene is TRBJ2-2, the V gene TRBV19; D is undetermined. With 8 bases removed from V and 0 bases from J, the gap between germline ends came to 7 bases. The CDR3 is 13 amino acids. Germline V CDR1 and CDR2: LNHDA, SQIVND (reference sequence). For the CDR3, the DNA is TGTGCCAGTCGGTTATCGAACACCGGGGAGCTGTTTTTT. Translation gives CASRLSNTGELFF.

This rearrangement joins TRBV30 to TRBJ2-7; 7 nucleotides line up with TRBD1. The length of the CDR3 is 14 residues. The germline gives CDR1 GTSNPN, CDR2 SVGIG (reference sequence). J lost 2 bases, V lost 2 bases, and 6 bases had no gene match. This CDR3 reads CAWSPGTETYEQYF. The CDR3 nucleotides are TGTGCCTGGAGTCCCGGGACAGAGACCTACGAGCAGTACTTC.

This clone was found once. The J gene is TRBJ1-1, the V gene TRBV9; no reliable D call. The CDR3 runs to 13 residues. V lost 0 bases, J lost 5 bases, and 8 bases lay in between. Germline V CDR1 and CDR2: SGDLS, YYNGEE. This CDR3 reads CASSVARETEAFF. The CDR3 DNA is TGTGCCAGCAGCGTAGCCCGTGAAACTGAAGCTTTCTTT.

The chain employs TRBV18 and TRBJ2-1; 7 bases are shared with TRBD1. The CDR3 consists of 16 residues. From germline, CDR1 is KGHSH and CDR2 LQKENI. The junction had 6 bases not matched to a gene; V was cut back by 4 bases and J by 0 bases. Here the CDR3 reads CASSRQGADSYNEQFF. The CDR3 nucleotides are TGTGCCAGCTCACGACAGGGTGCCGACTCCTACAATGAGCAGTTCTTC.

CDR3 in amino acids: CASSQVPDNQPQHF. In DNA, the CDR3 is TGTGCCAGCAGCCAAGTACCAGATAATCAGCCCCAGCATTTT. This chain uses TRBV3-1 (or the pseudogene TRBV3-2) with TRBJ1-5; D remains unclear. Germline lookup yields CDR1 LGHDT and CDR2 YNNKEL (reference sequence). The V and J ends lost 1 base and 4 bases respectively, with 8 bases between them. CDR3 length equals 14 residues.

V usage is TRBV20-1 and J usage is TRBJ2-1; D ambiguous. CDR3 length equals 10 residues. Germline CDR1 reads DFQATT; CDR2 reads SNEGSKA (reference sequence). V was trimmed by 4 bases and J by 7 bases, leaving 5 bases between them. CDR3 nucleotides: TGCAGTGCTATAAGTAATGAGCAGTTCTTC. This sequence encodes CSAISNEQFF.

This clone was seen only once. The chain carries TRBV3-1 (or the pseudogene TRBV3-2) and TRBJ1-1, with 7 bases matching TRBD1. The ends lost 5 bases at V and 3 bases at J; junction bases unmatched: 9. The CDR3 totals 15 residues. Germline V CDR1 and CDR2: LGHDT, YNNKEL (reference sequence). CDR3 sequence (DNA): TGTGCCAGCAGCGCCCGGACAGGCGGGGACACTGAAGCTTTCTTT. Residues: CASSARTGGDTEAFF.

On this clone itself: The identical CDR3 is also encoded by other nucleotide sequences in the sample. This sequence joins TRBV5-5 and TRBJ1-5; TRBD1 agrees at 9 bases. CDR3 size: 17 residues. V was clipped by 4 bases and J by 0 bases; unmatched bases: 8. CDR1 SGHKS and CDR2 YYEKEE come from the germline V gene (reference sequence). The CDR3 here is CASSAGTGSYSNQPQHF. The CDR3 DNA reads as TGTGCCAGCAGCGCCGGGACAGGGTCCTATAGCAATCAGCCCCAGCATTTT. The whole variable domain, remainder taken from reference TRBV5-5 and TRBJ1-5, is DAGVTQSPTHLIKTRGQQVTLRCSPISGHKSVSWYQQVLGQGPQFIFQYYEKEERGRGNFPDRFSARQFPNYSSELNVNALLLGDSALYLCASSAGTGSYSNQPQHFGDGTRLSIL.

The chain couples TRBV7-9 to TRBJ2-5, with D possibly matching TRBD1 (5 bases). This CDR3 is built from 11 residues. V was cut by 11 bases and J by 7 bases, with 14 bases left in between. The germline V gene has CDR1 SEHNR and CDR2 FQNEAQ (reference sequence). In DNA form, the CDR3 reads TGTGCCGCAGGGCTAGAAGGGACCCAGTACTTC. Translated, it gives CAAGLEGTQYF.

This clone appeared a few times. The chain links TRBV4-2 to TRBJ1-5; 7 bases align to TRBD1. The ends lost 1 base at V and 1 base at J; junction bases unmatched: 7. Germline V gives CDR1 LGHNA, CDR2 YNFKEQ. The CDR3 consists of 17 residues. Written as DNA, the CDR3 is TGTGCCAGCAGCCAAGTCGCGACAGGGAAAAGCAATCAGCCCCAGCATTTT. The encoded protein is CASSQVATGKSNQPQHF.